The 17 T cell receptor beta chains below were found in one sample sequenced in a study of vaccination and CD4 T cells after COVID-19. For these TCRs, the target antigens are not known. Treatment reported: roughly 10-day PBMC culture with coronavirus spike peptide pools or control peptides (ViraFEST assay). Sequenced with the Oncomine TCR Beta short-read assay was DNA taken from cultured CD4+ T cells. Via MiXCR, TCRdb re-called the PCR reads, giving one row per CDR3 protein. The sample consists of 9,500 to 13,000 distinct CDR3 sequences, around three quarters of them appearing once. The sequencing sample was made of CD4+ T cells from blood, cultured in vitro. All receptors come from a human donor who had recovered from COVID-19.

Only a few counts were recorded for this clonotype. The gene calls are TRBV7-3 and TRBJ1-5, with 8 bases that match TRBD1. The germline CDR1 and CDR2 sequences are SGHTA and FQGTGA. Losses at the gene ends were 3 bases for V and 9 bases for J; bases not matched to a gene: 10. CDR3 length: 15 amino acids. The CDR3 loop is CASSFPGQGLRPQHF. In DNA, the CDR3 is TGTGCCAGCAGCTTCCCCGGACAGGGCCTACGGCCCCAGCATTTT.

This clonotype was detected a few times. V and J are TRBV27 and TRBJ2-1; 10 positions match TRBD2. This CDR3 region has 15 residues. Germline V gene lookup returns CDR1 MNHEY and CDR2 SMNVEV (reference sequence). The V and J ends lost 2 bases and 2 bases, in that order; junction bases with no gene match: 0. CDR3 in DNA: TGTGCCAGCAGTTTACTAGCGGGAGCCTACAATGAGCAGTTCTTC. This sequence encodes CASSLLAGAYNEQFF.

The V gene is TRBV20-1, the J gene TRBJ1-1; maybe TRBD1 (6 bases). Trimming left V 6 bases short and J 8 bases short, with 16 bases between. Per the germline V gene, CDR1 is DFQATT and CDR2 is SNEGSKA (reference sequence). The CDR3 runs 12 residues. CDR3 amino acids: CSAGGGAGEAFF. The CDR3 DNA follows: TGCAGTGCCGGTGGGGGGGCAGGAGAAGCTTTCTTT.

The V and J genes are TRBV6-5 and TRBJ2-7; D remains unclear. There are 16 residues in the CDR3. Trimming took off 1 base at V and 0 bases at J, with 13 bases between the two ends. Germline V lookup: CDR1 MNHEY, CDR2 SVGAGI. In DNA, the CDR3 is TGTGCCAGCAGTTACTTGGGGAACCACAACTCCTACGAGCAGTACTTC. Translated: CASSYLGNHNSYEQYF.

This clonotype has a handful of counts. The V gene is TRBV6-5, the J gene TRBJ1-5; D is possibly TRBD1 (5 bases). V gave up 0 bases and J gave up 6 bases, with 9 bases separating them. The CDR3 is 14 residues long. Germline CDR1 MNHEY, CDR2 SVGAGI. CDR3 loop: CASSYSGGVQPQHF. The CDR3 DNA follows: TGTGCCAGCAGTTACTCGGGAGGGGTTCAGCCCCAGCATTTT.

The chain joins TRBV29-1 to TRBJ1-5, with D unresolved. Between the trimmed V and J ends, which lost 6 bases and 2 bases, there was a span of 17 bases. The CDR3 contains 15 residues. Germline V gene lookup returns CDR1 SQVTM and CDR2 ANQGSEA. CDR3 sequence (DNA): TGCAGCGTGGCTGATGGGGTCCTAGGCAATCAGCCCCAGCATTTT. It encodes CSVADGVLGNQPQHF.

The gene calls are TRBV6-5 and TRBJ2-7, with no clear D. V gave up 4 bases and J gave up 3 bases, with 7 bases separating them. The length of the CDR3 is 12 residues. CDR1 is MNHEY, CDR2 SVGAGI, per germline. CDR3 loop: CASSSKGYEQYF. The CDR3 DNA follows: TGTGCCAGCAGTTCGAAGGGCTACGAGCAGTACTTC.

The chain links TRBV28 to TRBJ2-3; D not certain. The CDR3 totals 11 residues. The V gene lost 6 bases and the J gene lost 2 bases, with 3 bases spanning the gap. Germline loops: CDR1 MDHEN, CDR2 SYDVKM. The CDR3 protein is CASSSTDTQYF. Here the CDR3 DNA reads TGTGCCAGCAGCTCCACAGATACGCAGTATTTT.

The CDR3 DNA sequence: TGTGCCAGTAGCCTGCGGACTAGCGGCAATGAGCAGTTCTTC. Translation: CASSLRTSGNEQFF. The V call is TRBV19, the J call TRBJ2-1, with 10 bases fitting TRBD2. V shed 6 bases, J shed 6 bases, and the junction held 5 bases outside the gene matches. This CDR3 has 14 residues. CDR1 LNHDA and CDR2 SQIVND come from the germline V gene (reference sequence). Full variable domain (outside the CDR3, taken from reference TRBV19 and TRBJ2-1): DGGITQSPKYLFRKEGQNVTLSCEQNLNHDAMYWYRQDPGQGLRLIYYSQIVNDFQKGDIAEGYSVSREKKESFPLTVTSAQKNPTAFYLCASSLRTSGNEQFFGPGTRLTVL.

CDR3 DNA: TGTGCCACCAGCAGAGCGCGCAGGGGGTCCTCTAACTATGGCTACACCTTC. This translates into CATSRARRGSSNYGYTF. The chain has TRBV15 and TRBJ1-2; 7 bases are shared with TRBD1. V lost 1 base, J lost 0 bases, and 8 bases stayed unmatched. Germline V gives CDR1 LNHNV, CDR2 YYDKDF (reference sequence). The CDR3 is made up of 17 amino acids.

The CDR3 DNA follows: TGTGCCAGCAGCTTAGCTCACAGCTCTGGAAACACCATATATTTT. It encodes CASSLAHSSGNTIYF. The genes are TRBV7-7 and TRBJ1-3; D gene ambiguous. Between the trimmed V and J ends, which lost 0 bases and 0 bases, there was a span of 6 bases. Germline V gives CDR1 SSHAT, CDR2 FNYEAQ (reference sequence). CDR3 length: 15 residues.

This clonotype has just a few counts. The chain links TRBV20-1 to TRBJ1-5, with 9 bases aligning to TRBD1. The CDR3 consists of 14 residues. CDR1 DFQATT and CDR2 SNEGSKA come from the germline V gene (reference sequence). Trimming cost V 2 bases and J 4 bases; bases outside gene matches: 3. The CDR3 DNA sequence: TGCAGTGCTAGACGTGGGACAGGGAATCAGCCCCAGCATTTT. Translation: CSARRGTGNQPQHF.

The V call is TRBV7-6, the J call TRBJ2-4; D ambiguous. The CDR3 extends over 13 amino acids. The germline V gene has CDR1 SGHVS and CDR2 FNYEAQ. The V and J ends lost 5 bases and 8 bases respectively, with 13 bases between them. CDR3 amino acids: CASSLGMVDIQYF. CDR3 nucleotides: TGTGCCAGCAGCCTAGGGATGGTAGACATTCAGTACTTC.

J is TRBJ2-4 and V is TRBV27, with TRBD1 matching over 7 bases. Per the germline V gene, CDR1 is MNHEY and CDR2 is SMNVEV (reference sequence). The CDR3 covers 21 residues. J lost 0 bases, V lost 2 bases, and 19 bases had no gene match. The CDR3: CASSLGPGVGQGELAKNIQYF. CDR3 nucleotides: TGTGCCAGCAGTTTAGGCCCCGGGGTGGGGCAGGGGGAACTAGCCAAAAACATTCAGTACTTC.

The chain uses TRBV28 and TRBJ1-5, with D tentatively TRBD1 (5 bases). Trimming took off 4 bases at V and 7 bases at J, with 17 bases between the two ends. Germline V CDR1 and CDR2: MDHEN, SYDVKM. The CDR3 covers 15 residues. The CDR3 here is CASSSPRQPRQPQHF. The CDR3 coding sequence is TGTGCCAGCAGTTCGCCCCGACAGCCGAGGCAGCCCCAGCATTTT.

This chain links TRBV6-5 with TRBJ1-6; no reliable D call. The germline V gene has CDR1 MNHEY and CDR2 SVGAGI. V was cut by 1 base and J by 0 bases, with 7 bases left in between. The CDR3 is 16 amino acids. CDR3 amino acids: CASSYWASSYNSPLHF. The DNA for the CDR3 is TGTGCCAGCAGTTACTGGGCGAGCTCCTATAATTCACCCCTCCACTTT.

V usage is TRBV27 and J usage is TRBJ1-3; D might be TRBD1 (5 bases). The CDR3 has 15 residues. Trimming left V 5 bases short and J 6 bases short, with 17 bases between. The V gene's germline CDR1 is MNHEY and CDR2 SMNVEV (reference sequence). The CDR3 bases are TGTGCCAGCAGTAGTAAAGGGACTCTTGAAAACACCATATATTTT. This sequence encodes CASSSKGTLENTIYF.